This TCR beta chain came from a study of blood T cells in healthy people across ages. J gave up 3 bases and V 10 bases, and 12 bases lay outside the gene matches. The CDR3 sequence is 15 residues long. A few counts support this clonotype. Primed by a sample-barcoded 5' primer and a J-beta primer mix, a second PCR proceeded for roughly 6 to 12 cycles. Carrying 12 random nucleotides, a template-switch adaptor labeled each individual cDNA molecule. MiXCR, run by TCRdb on the 5' RACE reads, gives a single entry per CDR3 protein. This table has some 1.1 million distinct CDR3 sequences, 35% to 40% appearing once.

The V call is TRBV12-3 or TRBV12-4, the J call TRBJ1-2; TRBD1 agrees at 9 bases. This receptor was taken from a man younger than 35 in good health. The specimen was blood. In nucleotides, the CDR3 is TGTGCCACCGACCGCGGGACAGGGATACACTATGGCTACACCTTC. This gives the protein CATDRGTGIHYGYTF.